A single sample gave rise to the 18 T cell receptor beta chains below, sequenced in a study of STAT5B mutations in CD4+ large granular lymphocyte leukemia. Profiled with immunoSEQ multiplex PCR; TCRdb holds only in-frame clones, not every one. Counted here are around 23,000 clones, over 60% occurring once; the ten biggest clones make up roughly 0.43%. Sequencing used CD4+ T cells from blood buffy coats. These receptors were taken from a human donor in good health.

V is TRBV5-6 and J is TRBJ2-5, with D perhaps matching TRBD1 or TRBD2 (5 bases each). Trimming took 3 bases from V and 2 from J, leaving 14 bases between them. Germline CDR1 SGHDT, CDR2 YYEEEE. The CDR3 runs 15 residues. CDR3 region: CASSWGMGAQETQYF. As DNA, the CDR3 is TGTGCCAGCAGCTGGGGGATGGGAGCTCAAGAGACCCAGTACTTC.

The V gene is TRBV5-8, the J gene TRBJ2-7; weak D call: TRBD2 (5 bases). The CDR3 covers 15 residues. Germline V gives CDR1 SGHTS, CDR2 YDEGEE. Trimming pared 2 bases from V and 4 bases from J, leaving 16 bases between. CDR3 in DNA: TGTGCCAGCAGCTTCGAGGCGGGTCCGTGGTACGAGCAGTACTTC. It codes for CASSFEAGPWYEQYF.

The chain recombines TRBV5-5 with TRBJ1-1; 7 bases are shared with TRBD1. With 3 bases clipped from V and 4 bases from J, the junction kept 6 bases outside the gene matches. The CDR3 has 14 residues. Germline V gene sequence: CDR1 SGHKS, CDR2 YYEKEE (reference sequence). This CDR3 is CASSSPTGATEAFF. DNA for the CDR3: TGTGCCAGCAGCTCACCTACAGGGGCCACTGAAGCTTTCTTT.

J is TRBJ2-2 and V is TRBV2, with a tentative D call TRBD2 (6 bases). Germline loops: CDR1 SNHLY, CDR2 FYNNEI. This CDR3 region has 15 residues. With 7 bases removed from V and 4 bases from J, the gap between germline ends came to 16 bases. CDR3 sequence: CASTRGTAGTGELFF. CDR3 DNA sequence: TGTGCCAGCACTCGGGGCACAGCGGGCACCGGGGAGCTGTTTTTT.

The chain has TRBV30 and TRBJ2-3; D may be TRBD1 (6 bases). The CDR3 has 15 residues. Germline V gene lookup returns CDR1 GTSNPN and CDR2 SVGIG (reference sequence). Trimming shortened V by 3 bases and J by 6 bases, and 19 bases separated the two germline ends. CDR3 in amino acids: CAWRGASVGRDTQYF. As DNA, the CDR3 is TGTGCCTGGAGGGGGGCGTCGGTGGGTAGGGATACGCAGTATTTT.

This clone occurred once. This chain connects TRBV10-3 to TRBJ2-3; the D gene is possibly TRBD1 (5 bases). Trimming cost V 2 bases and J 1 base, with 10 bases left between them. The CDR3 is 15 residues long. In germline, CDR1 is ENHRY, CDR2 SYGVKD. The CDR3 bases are TGTGCCATCAGTGAGCAGGGTCGGGGCACAGATACGCAGTATTTT. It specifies CAISEQGRGTDTQYF.

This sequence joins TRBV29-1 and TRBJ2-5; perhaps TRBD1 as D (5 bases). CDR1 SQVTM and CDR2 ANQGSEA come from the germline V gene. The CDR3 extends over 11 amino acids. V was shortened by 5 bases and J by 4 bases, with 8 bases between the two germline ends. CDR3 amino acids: CSVQGSETQYF. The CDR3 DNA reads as TGCAGCGTTCAGGGTTCAGAGACCCAGTACTTC.

Here the CDR3 DNA reads TGTGCCAGCAGTTACGCTACAAGTGGAGAAAAACTGTTTTTT. Its translation: CASSYATSGEKLFF. V and J are TRBV6-5 and TRBJ1-4; no reliable D call. This CDR3 comprises 14 residues. The V gene lost 2 bases and the J gene lost 8 bases, with 12 bases spanning the gap. Germline V gene lookup returns CDR1 MNHEY and CDR2 SVGAGI.

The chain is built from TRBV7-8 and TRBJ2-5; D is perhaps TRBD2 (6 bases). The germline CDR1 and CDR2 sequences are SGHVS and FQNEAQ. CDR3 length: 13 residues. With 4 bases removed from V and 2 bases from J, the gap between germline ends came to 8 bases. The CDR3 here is CASSYSGQETQYF. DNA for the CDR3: TGTGCCAGCAGCTATAGCGGACAAGAGACCCAGTACTTC.

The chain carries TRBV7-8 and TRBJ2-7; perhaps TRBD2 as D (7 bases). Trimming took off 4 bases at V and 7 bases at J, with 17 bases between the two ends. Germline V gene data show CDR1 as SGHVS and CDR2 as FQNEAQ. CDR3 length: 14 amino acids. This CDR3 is CASSYGEGDEEQYF. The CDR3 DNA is TGTGCCAGCAGCTACGGGGAGGGGGATGAGGAGCAGTACTTC.

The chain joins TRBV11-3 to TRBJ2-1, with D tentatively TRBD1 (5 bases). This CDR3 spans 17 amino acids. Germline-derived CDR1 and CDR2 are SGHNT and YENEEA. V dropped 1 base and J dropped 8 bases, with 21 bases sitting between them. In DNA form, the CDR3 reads TGTGCCAGCAGCTTAGCCCCCACAGGCGTATATTTCGATGAGCAGTTCTTC. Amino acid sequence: CASSLAPTGVYFDEQFF.

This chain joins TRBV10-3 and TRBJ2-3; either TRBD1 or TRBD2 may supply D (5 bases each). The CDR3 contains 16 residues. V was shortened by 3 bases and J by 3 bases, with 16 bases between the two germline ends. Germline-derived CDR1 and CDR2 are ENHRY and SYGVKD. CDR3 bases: TGTGCCATCAGTGACCAGAGGGACGGCTGGACAGATACGCAGTATTTT. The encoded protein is CAISDQRDGWTDTQYF.

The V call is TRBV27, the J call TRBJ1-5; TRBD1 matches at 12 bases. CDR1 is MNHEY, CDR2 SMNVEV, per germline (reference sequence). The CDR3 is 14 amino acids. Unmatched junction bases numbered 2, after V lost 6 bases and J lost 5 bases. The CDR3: CASRGTGGHQPQHF. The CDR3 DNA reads TGTGCCAGCAGGGGGACAGGGGGCCATCAGCCCCAGCATTTT.

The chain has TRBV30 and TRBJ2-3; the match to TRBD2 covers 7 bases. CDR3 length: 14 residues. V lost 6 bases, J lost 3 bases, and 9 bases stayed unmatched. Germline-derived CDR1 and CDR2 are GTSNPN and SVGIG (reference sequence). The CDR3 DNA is TGTGCCTGCTGGGACTACCGGGGGACAGATACGCAGTATTTT. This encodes CACWDYRGTDTQYF.

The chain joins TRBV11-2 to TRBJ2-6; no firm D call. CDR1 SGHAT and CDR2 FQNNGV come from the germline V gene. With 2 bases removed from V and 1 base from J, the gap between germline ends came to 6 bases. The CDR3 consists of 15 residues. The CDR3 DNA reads TGTGCCAGCAGCTTATTCGGTTCTGGGGCCAACGTCCTGACTTTC. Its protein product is CASSLFGSGANVLTF.

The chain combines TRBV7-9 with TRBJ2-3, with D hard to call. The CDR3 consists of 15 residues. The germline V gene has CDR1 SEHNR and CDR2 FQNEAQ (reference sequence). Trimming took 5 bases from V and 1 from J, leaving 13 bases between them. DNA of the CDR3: TGTGCCAGCAGCCTACTGGCGCTGGGCACAGATACGCAGTATTTT. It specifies CASSLLALGTDTQYF.

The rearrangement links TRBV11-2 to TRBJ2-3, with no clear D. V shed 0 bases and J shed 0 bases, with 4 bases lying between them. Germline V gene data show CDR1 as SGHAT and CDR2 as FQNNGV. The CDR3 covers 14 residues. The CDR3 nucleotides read TGTGCCAGCAGCTTAGACGCTAGCACAGATACGCAGTATTTT. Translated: CASSLDASTDTQYF.

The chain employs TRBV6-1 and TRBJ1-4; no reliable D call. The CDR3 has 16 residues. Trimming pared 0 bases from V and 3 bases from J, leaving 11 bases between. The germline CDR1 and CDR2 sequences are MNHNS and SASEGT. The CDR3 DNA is TGTGCCAGCAGTGAAGCGGTGGCAGGAGCTAATGAAAAACTGTTTTTT. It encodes CASSEAVAGANEKLFF.